The sequence of this T cell receptor beta chain was determined in a study of T cell responses to AZD1222 COVID-19 vaccine. Clones were sequenced by immunoSEQ multiplex PCR, and TCRdb holds only the in-frame ones, with some missing. The repertoire holds tens of thousands of clones, with approximately 83% as singletons. The sequencing here drew on peripheral blood, taken on day 0 of AZD1222 vaccination. The TCR sequence derives from an adult in good health.

CDR3 nucleotides: TGTGCCAGTATTTCACAGGGGCTGAGGGACACTGAAGCTTTCTTT. It codes for CASISQGLRDTEAFF. This chain links TRBV19 with TRBJ1-1; 7 bases match TRBD1. The V and J ends lost 7 bases and 3 bases, in that order; junction bases with no gene match: 11. CDR1 LNHDA and CDR2 SQIVND come from the germline V gene (reference sequence). This CDR3 comprises 15 residues.